The clone carrying this T cell receptor (beta chain) was detected only a few times. What it binds is unknown. V was clipped by 5 bases and J by 2 bases, with 10 bases between them. CDR1 MDHEN and CDR2 SYDVKM come from the germline V gene. The CDR3 spans 14 residues. Researchers reported that TCR beta cDNA libraries carried unique molecular identifiers. When roughly 0.85 to 11 million T cells were used, they gave 500,000 or so cDNA molecules. TCRdb recomputed calls from the PCR reads with MiXCR, one row per CDR3 protein. In the table there are about 570,000 distinct CDR3 sequences, under 40% of which are singletons. The source of the sample is a study of post-analysis software for immune sequencing data. Whole-study context: Disease courses included relapsing-remitting, secondary progressive and progressive-relapsing multiple sclerosis. Study results and limitations: Those samples that were prepared in the same batch co-clustered strongly by F measure. The study found TRBV5-6, TRBV5-1 and TRBV20-1 among roughly 5 TRBV segments more frequent in patients than controls. The normalized Chao1 diversity of multiple sclerosis patients was significantly lower than that of controls.

The gene calls are TRBV28 and TRBJ1-3; D gene unclear. The TCR was taken from a girl aged 2-17 years with multiple sclerosis. The sequenced sample consisted of blood. The CDR3 reads CASSLGLPGNTIYF. In nucleotides, the CDR3 is TGTGCCAGCAGTCTCGGCTTGCCTGGAAACACCATATATTTT.